Each of the 17 T cell receptor beta chains below was sequenced from the same sample in a study of OX40 agonist ivuxolimab in advanced cancers. Library preparation employed the immunoSEQ multiplex PCR assay. Held by TCRdb, this immuneACCESS table contains in-frame sequences only and omits some clones. Under half of the omission traces to an unresolved V gene where checked; the cause of the rest is unknown. The table for this sample lists about 120,000 clones; over 75% of them were counted only once. More than 0.45% of the sample is in the top ten clones. The material was CD4+ or CD8+ T cells sorted from blood, obtained in a trial of the OX40 agonist ivuxolimab. These receptors originate from an adult with an advanced solid tumor such as melanoma, head and neck, liver or kidney cancer.

As regards this clone: Germline is not matched at one junction end, which may reflect a read error. The rearrangement uses TRBV2 and TRBJ1-1; 9 bases map to TRBD1. The CDR3 runs 13 residues. Germline V gene lookup returns CDR1 SNHLY and CDR2 FYNNEI. The CDR3 DNA reads TGTACCAGCCCTCCGGGACAGGGTACTGAAGCTTTCTTT. This gives the protein CTSPPGQGTEAFF.

The CDR3 here is CASSQTNEEGRGGQDTQYF. The CDR3 DNA reads TGTGCCAGCAGCCAGACGAACGAGGAAGGGCGGGGGGGCCAAGATACGCAGTATTTT. The chain carries TRBV4-2 and TRBJ2-3; 9 bases line up with TRBD2. Per the germline V gene, CDR1 is LGHNA and CDR2 is YNFKEQ. Germline trimming cut 3 bases from V and 5 bases from J; bases unmatched to any gene: 18. This CDR3 spans 19 amino acids.

The CDR3 region has the DNA TGCGCCAGCAGCCAAGACTTCAGGGGGGGGAATGAAAAACTGTTTTTT. Its translation is CASSQDFRGGNEKLFF. The genes are TRBV4-3 and TRBJ1-4, with 7 bases that match TRBD1. Trimming removed 0 bases from V and 5 bases from J; junction bases left unmatched: 6. In germline, CDR1 is LGHNA, CDR2 YSLEER. The CDR3 runs to 16 residues.

This chain connects TRBV5-1 to TRBJ2-7, with TRBD1 matching over 7 bases. Germline CDR1 and CDR2: SGHRS and YFSETQ. V lost 4 bases to trimming and J lost 2 bases; unmatched junction nucleotides: 6. The CDR3 has 14 residues. Written as DNA, the CDR3 is TGCGCCAGCAGCCCAGGGACAGCCCCCTACGAGCAGTACTTC. Translated, it gives CASSPGTAPYEQYF.

The chain combines TRBV5-4 with TRBJ2-1; TRBD2 matches at 11 bases. The V and J ends lost 2 bases and 8 bases, in that order; junction bases with no gene match: 6. This CDR3 is built from 15 residues. The germline V gene has CDR1 SGHNT and CDR2 YYREEE (reference sequence). The CDR3 sequence: CASSLLAGERYEQFF. The CDR3 bases are TGTGCCAGCAGCTTACTAGCGGGGGAGAGGTATGAGCAGTTCTTC.

The V call is TRBV7-3, the J call TRBJ2-1; TRBD2 aligns across 7 bases. In germline, CDR1 is SGHTA, CDR2 FQGTGA. This CDR3 comprises 15 residues. V lost 6 bases, J lost 4 bases, and 9 bases stayed unmatched. CDR3: CASSAGGILYNEQFF. The CDR3 bases are TGTGCCAGCAGTGCCGGGGGGATTCTTTACAATGAGCAGTTCTTC. The complete variable domain, with remaining parts taken from reference TRBV7-3 and TRBJ2-1, reads GAGVSQTPSNKVTEKGKYVELRCDPISGHTALYWYRQSLGQGPEFLIYFQGTGAADDSGLPNDRFFAVRPEGSVSTLKIQRTERGDSAVYLCASSAGGILYNEQFFGPGTRLTVL.

CDR3 sequence reads: CASREGGHGYYEQYF. The CDR3 DNA reads TGTGCCAGCAGAGAGGGGGGACACGGGTACTACGAGCAGTACTTC. This rearrangement joins TRBV2 to TRBJ2-7, with D possibly called TRBD1 or TRBD2 (6 bases each). The ends were cut back, 6 bases at V and 3 bases at J, with 18 bases in the middle. The CDR3 sequence is 15 residues long. Germline V gene lookup returns CDR1 SNHLY and CDR2 FYNNEI.

A single count supports this clone. The CDR3 loop reads CASSENRFGFSTDTQYF. The CDR3, as DNA: TGTGCCAGCAGTGAAAACCGATTTGGGTTTAGCACAGATACGCAGTATTTT. This chain connects TRBV6-1 to TRBJ2-3, with D unresolved. CDR3 size: 17 residues. Germline V gives CDR1 MNHNS, CDR2 SASEGT. The V gene lost 2 bases and the J gene lost 0 bases, with 15 bases spanning the gap.

The chain has TRBV29-1 and TRBJ2-7; D perhaps matches TRBD1 (5 bases). Germline lookup yields CDR1 SQVTM and CDR2 ANQGSEA. This CDR3 is built from 12 residues. The V end was cut by 7 bases, the J end by 0 bases, with 10 bases between. The CDR3 sequence: CSAGSTSYEQYF. The CDR3 DNA follows: TGCAGCGCAGGGTCCACCTCCTACGAGCAGTACTTC.

The CDR3 region has the DNA TGTGCCAGCAGCTTTTGGGCGCGGGATGAAGCTTTCTTT. Amino acid sequence: CASSFWARDEAFF. This chain uses TRBV5-4 with TRBJ1-1; unclear D gene. The germline V gene encodes CDR1 SGHNT and CDR2 YYREEE (reference sequence). V was trimmed by 2 bases and J by 7 bases, leaving 12 bases between them. The CDR3 consists of 13 residues.

The chain has TRBV19 and TRBJ2-6; D is unresolved. The CDR3 totals 16 residues. Between the trimmed V and J ends, which lost 5 bases and 0 bases, there was a span of 11 bases. Germline CDR1 and CDR2: LNHDA and SQIVND (reference sequence). CDR3 loop: CASSLLGPSGANVLTF. The DNA of the CDR3 is TGTGCCAGTAGTCTCCTTGGGCCCTCTGGGGCCAACGTCCTGACTTTC.

The chain is built from TRBV27 and TRBJ2-3; TRBD1 is a possible D gene (6 bases). The CDR3 is 14 residues long. Germline V lookup: CDR1 MNHEY, CDR2 SMNVEV (reference sequence). The V gene lost 6 bases and the J gene lost 0 bases, with 10 bases spanning the gap. The CDR3 sequence: CASSLGQSTDTQYF. Written as DNA, the CDR3 is TGTGCCAGCAGCCTAGGACAGAGCACAGATACGCAGTATTTT.

The table lists this clone with a few counts. The sample carries other DNA sequences with the same CDR3. The CDR3 spells CASSSLGQPQHF. As DNA, the CDR3 is TGTGCCAGCAGCTCCTTAGGGCAGCCCCAGCATTTT. The chain joins TRBV11-2 to TRBJ1-5; D is ambiguous. V dropped 4 bases and J dropped 7 bases, with 8 bases sitting between them. The CDR3 length is 12 residues. Germline CDR1 reads SGHAT; CDR2 reads FQNNGV.

V is TRBV7-2 and J is TRBJ2-7, with 10 positions matching TRBD1. This CDR3 contains 14 residues. Germline V gene data show CDR1 as SGHTA and CDR2 as FQGNSA. The V segment lost 5 bases and the J segment 4 bases; nucleotides outside the gene matches: 5. The CDR3 DNA reads TGTGCCAGCAGCCCCACGGGACAGGGGTACGAGCAGTACTTC. It codes for CASSPTGQGYEQYF.

This clone has more than one count but fewer than ten. This chain joins TRBV7-2 and TRBJ1-5; a weak D match, TRBD1 (6 bases). There are 16 residues in the CDR3. V was clipped by 1 base and J by 5 bases, with 15 bases between them. Looked up from germline, CDR1 is SGHTA and CDR2 is FQGNSA. CDR3 loop: CASSLEGRGGYQPQHF. CDR3 DNA: TGTGCCAGCAGCTTAGAAGGCAGGGGTGGGTATCAGCCCCAGCATTTT.

The CDR3 spells CASSTSRDNQPQHF. The DNA of the CDR3 is TGTGCCAGCAGTACTAGCAGGGACAATCAGCCCCAGCATTTT. V gene TRBV28 combines with J gene TRBJ1-5; D might be TRBD1 (5 bases). Trimming removed 5 bases at V and 3 bases at J, with 11 bases between. The length of the CDR3 is 14 residues. Germline CDR1 reads MDHEN; CDR2 reads SYDVKM.

The gene calls are TRBV11-3 and TRBJ2-3; D remains unclear. The CDR3 runs to 15 residues. Per the germline V gene, CDR1 is SGHNT and CDR2 is YENEEA. V shed 1 base and J shed 5 bases, with 13 bases lying between them. CDR3 in DNA: TGTGCCAGCAGCTTAGGAGAACTTGGGGTAGATACGCAGTATTTT. It codes for CASSLGELGVDTQYF. The full variable domain, with the rest looked up from reference TRBV11-3 and TRBJ2-3, is EAGVVQSPRYKIIEKKQPVAFWCNPISGHNTLYWYLQNLGQGPELLIRYENEEAVDDSQLPKDRFSAERLKGVDSTLKIQPAELGDSAVYLCASSLGELGVDTQYFGPGTRLTVL.